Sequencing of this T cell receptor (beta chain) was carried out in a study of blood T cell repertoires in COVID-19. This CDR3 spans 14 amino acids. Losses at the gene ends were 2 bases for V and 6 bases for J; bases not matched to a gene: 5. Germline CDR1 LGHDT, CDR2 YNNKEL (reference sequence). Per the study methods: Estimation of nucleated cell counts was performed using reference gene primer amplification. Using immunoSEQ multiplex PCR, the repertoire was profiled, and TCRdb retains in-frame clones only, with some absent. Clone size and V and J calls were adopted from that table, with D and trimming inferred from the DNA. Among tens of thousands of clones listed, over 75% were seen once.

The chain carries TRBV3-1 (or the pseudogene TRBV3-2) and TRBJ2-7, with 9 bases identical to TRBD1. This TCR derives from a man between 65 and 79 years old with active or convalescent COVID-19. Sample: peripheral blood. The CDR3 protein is CASSQWGQGFEQYF. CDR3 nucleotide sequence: TGTGCCAGCAGCCAATGGGGACAGGGATTCGAGCAGTACTTC.